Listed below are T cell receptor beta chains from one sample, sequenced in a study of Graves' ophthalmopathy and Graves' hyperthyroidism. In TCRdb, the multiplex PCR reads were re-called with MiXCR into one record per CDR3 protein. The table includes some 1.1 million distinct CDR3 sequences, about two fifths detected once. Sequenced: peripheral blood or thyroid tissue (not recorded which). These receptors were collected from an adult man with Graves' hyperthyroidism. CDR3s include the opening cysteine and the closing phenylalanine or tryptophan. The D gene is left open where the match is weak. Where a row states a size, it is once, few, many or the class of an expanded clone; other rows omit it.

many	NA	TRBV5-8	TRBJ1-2	TGTGCCAGCAGCTTGGACGAGAACTATGGCTACACCTTC	CASSLDENYGYTF
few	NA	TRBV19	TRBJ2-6	TGTGCCAGTAGTGTATACAGCTCTGGGGCCAACGTCCTGACTTTC	CASSVYSSGANVLTF
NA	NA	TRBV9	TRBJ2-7	TGTGCCAGCAGCGTAGGGTTGGGGTTGGACGAGCAGTACTTC	CASSVGLGLDEQYF
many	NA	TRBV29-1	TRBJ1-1	TGCAGCGTTGAAGGTGACCTGAACACTGAAGCTTTCTTT	CSVEGDLNTEAFF
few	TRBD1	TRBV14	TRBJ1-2	TGTGCCAGCAGTTTATCGGGACAGGGACATGGCTACACCTTC	CASSLSGQGHGYTF
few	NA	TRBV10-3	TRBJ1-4	TGTGCCATCAGTCCAGGGGTTCAGGCAACTAATGAAAAACTGTTTTTT	CAISPGVQATNEKLFF
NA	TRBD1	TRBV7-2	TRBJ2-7	TGTGCCAGCAGCTTGGGAACCGGGACAGGGAGCGACGAGCAGTACTTC	CASSLGTGTGSDEQYF
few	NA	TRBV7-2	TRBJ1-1	TGTGCCAGCAGCTTAGGACAGGTGGAAACTGAAGCTTTCTTT	CASSLGQVETEAFF
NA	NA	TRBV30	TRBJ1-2	TGTGCCTGGAGTTTGGACAGCAACTATGGCTACACCTTC	CAWSLDSNYGYTF
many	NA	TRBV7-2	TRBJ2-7	TGTGCCAGCAGCTTATTTCCCGAGAGACAGCAGTACTTC	CASSLFPERQQYF
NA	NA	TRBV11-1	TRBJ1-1	TGTGCCAGCAGCTTATACCCTCGGGAGGTCCGGGGCACTGAAGCTTTCTTT	CASSLYPREVRGTEAFF
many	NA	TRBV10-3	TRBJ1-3	TGTGCCATCAGTGATGGAGGGGTCGGAAACACCATATATTTT	CAISDGGVGNTIYF
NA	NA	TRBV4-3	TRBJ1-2	TGCGCCAGCAGCCAAGAGGGACGGATCTATGGCTACACCTTC	CASSQEGRIYGYTF
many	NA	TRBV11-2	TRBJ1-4	TGTGCCAGCAGCTTGGAAGGGGCTGATAATGAAAAACTGTTTTTT	CASSLEGADNEKLFF
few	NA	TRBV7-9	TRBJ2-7	TGTGCCAGCAGCCTTCTTCGAGAGGCCCCCATATACGAGCAGTACTTC	CASSLLREAPIYEQYF
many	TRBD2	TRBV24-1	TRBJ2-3	TGTGCCACCAGCGGGGGGGATGATACGCAGTATTTT	CATSGGDDTQYF
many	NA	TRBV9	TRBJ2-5	TGTGCCAGCAGCGTAGATGGAACACTCCAAGAGACCCAGTACTTC	CASSVDGTLQETQYF
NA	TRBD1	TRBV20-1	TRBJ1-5	TGCAGTGCTACCCCACCGCACCGGGACAGGGGTTTTCAGCCCCAGCATTTT	CSATPPHRDRGFQPQHF
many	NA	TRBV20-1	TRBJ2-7	TGCAGTGCTAGTCTCGCGGACTTCTCCTACGAGCAGTACTTC	CSASLADFSYEQYF
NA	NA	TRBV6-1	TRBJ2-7	TGTGCCAGCAGTGCAACAGGGTCCCGCGAGCAGTACTTC	CASSATGSREQYF
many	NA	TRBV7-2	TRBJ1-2	TGTGCCAGCAGCTTAGTTCGGGGGACGGGCTATGGCTACACCTTC	CASSLVRGTGYGYTF
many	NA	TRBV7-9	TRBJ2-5	TGTGCCAGCAGCTCCTGGGGCCGCAGGCCGCCGGGATCCGGTGGTACCCAGTACTTC	CASSSWGRRPPGSGGTQYF
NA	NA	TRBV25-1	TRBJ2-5	TGTGCCAGCACAGGGGCGGAGGAAGAGACCCAGTACTTC	CASTGAEEETQYF
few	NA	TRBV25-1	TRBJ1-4	TGTGCCAGCAGTTTATCTACAGGAATGGCGAGTGAAAAACTGTTTTTT	CASSLSTGMASEKLFF
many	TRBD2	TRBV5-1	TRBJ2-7	TGCGCCAGCAGCTTGGAACTAGCGGGAGGGGACGAGCAGTACTTC	CASSLELAGGDEQYF
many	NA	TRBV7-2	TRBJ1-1	TGTGCCAGCAGCCCCAGACAGACCAGGACTGAAGCTTTCTTT	CASSPRQTRTEAFF
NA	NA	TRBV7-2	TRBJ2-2	TGTGCCAGCCGCGGGTTATTAGTGGGTAGGACCGGGGAGCTGTTTTTT	CASRGLLVGRTGELFF
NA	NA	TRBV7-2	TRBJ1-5	TGTGCCAGCGGCCTCCCCGGTCAGCCCCAGCATTTT	CASGLPGQPQHF
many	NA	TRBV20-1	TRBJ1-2	TGCAGTGCTAGAGATCAGGGGATTGGATATGGCTACACCTTC	CSARDQGIGYGYTF
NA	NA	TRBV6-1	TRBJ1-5	TGTGCCAGCAGTGAAATCCCAGGGGAAGGATCGCAGCCCCAGCATTTT	CASSEIPGEGSQPQHF
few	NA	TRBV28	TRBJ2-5	TGTGCCAGCAGTTTGAAGAGGGGGACCCAGTACTTC	CASSLKRGTQYF
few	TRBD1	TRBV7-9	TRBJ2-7	TGTGCCAGCAGCCCCCGAGACAGGGTAATCTACGAGCAGTACTTC	CASSPRDRVIYEQYF
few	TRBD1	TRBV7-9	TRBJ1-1	TGTGCCAGCAGTTACACCGGGACAGTGAACACTGGAGCTTTCTTT	CASSYTGTVNTGAFF